What follows is one T cell receptor (beta chain) and its context. The antigen is undetermined. This entry comes from a study of T cell repertoires in cytomegalovirus infection. Study as a whole: A matching HLA type, together with CMV infection, was signaled by public TCR beta signatures.

TCRdb reprocessed the reads with MiXCR, giving one entry per CDR3 protein. Of approximately 120,000 distinct CDR3 sequences listed, about 32% are singletons. The trim removed 5 bases at V and 0 bases at J, leaving 12 bases unmatched. The germline V gene encodes CDR1 MNHNY and CDR2 SVGAGI (reference sequence). The CDR3 runs 17 residues. The chain carries TRBV6-6 and TRBJ2-7; 8 nucleotides line up with TRBD1. Here the sequenced sample was CD8+ T cells from cultured PBMCs, taken from culture after CMV antigen stimulation. This clonotype was sampled from a human donor in good health (CMV status not recorded). Some clones in this sample may be carry-over from other donors' samples. CDR3 protein: CASSPLMTGALSYEQYF. The CDR3 region has the DNA TGTGCCAGCAGTCCCCTCATGACAGGGGCCCTCTCCTACGAGCAGTACTTC.